The 31 T cell receptor beta chains below all came from one sample that was sequenced in a study of blood T cell repertoires in COVID-19. Some clones are missing from TCRdb's copy, which holds only in-frame ones; the method was immunoSEQ multiplex PCR. The table shows around 400,000 clones, with 70% to 90% occurring only once. Sequencing input: peripheral blood. The receptors were sampled from a woman in her sixties or seventies with COVID-19, enrolled during active disease.

This clone was seen only once. The CDR3, as DNA: TGTGCCACCTCGGAGGGAACAGGGGGCTACAATGAGCAGTTCTTC. It codes for CATSEGTGGYNEQFF. This chain uses TRBV7-3 with TRBJ2-1; 8 positions match TRBD1. CDR1 and CDR2 from the germline V gene are SGHTA and FQGTGA. This CDR3 contains 15 residues. The junction had 11 bases not matched to a gene; V was cut back by 10 bases and J by 3 bases.

The chain joins TRBV28 to TRBJ1-2; 9 bases fit TRBD1. The junction had 5 bases not matched to a gene; V was cut back by 4 bases and J by 8 bases. From germline, CDR1 is MDHEN and CDR2 SYDVKM. CDR3 length equals 13 residues. As DNA, the CDR3 is TGTGCCAGCAGTTCAACAGGGGGCATAGGCTACACCTTC. Translation: CASSSTGGIGYTF.

The DNA for the CDR3 is TGTGCCAGCAGCTTGGCGCAGATCCTCGATTCACCCCTCCACTTT. This translates into CASSLAQILDSPLHF. The chain joins TRBV5-5 to TRBJ1-6, with D unclear. Germline V gene sequence: CDR1 SGHKS, CDR2 YYEKEE (reference sequence). V dropped 0 bases and J dropped 8 bases, with 12 bases sitting between them. The CDR3 sequence is 15 residues long.

The J gene is TRBJ2-7, the V gene TRBV19; TRBD1 aligns across 8 bases. The CDR3 spans 15 residues. V shed 1 base, J shed 3 bases, and the junction held 5 bases outside the gene matches. Germline V gene sequence: CDR1 LNHDA, CDR2 SQIVND (reference sequence). The CDR3 DNA follows: TGTGCCAGTAGTATAGCTGGACAGGGTTTCTACGAGCAGTACTTC. Residues: CASSIAGQGFYEQYF. The full variable domain, with the rest looked up from reference TRBV19 and TRBJ2-7, is DGGITQSPKYLFRKEGQNVTLSCEQNLNHDAMYWYRQDPGQGLRLIYYSQIVNDFQKGDIAEGYSVSREKKESFPLTVTSAQKNPTAFYLCASSIAGQGFYEQYFGPGTRLTVT.

This chain connects TRBV7-9 to TRBJ1-1; the D is unclear. With 5 bases removed from V and 0 bases from J, the gap between germline ends came to 7 bases. Germline V lookup: CDR1 SEHNR, CDR2 FQNEAQ (reference sequence). The CDR3 totals 13 residues. The CDR3 reads CASSITLNTEAFF. The CDR3 DNA reads TGTGCCAGCAGCATCACACTGAACACTGAAGCTTTCTTT.

The CDR3 loop is CASSYSGGGNTEAFF. DNA for the CDR3: TGTGCCAGCAGTTACTCGGGGGGTGGGAACACTGAAGCTTTCTTT. The genes are TRBV6-5 and TRBJ1-1; weak D call: TRBD1 (5 bases). Trimming left V 0 bases short and J 1 base short, with 9 bases between. Germline CDR1 and CDR2: MNHEY and SVGAGI. The CDR3 runs 15 residues.

J is TRBJ1-2 and V is TRBV11-2; no clear D. The CDR3 has 11 residues. Trimming took off 5 bases at V and 8 bases at J, with 9 bases between the two ends. Germline CDR1 reads SGHAT; CDR2 reads FQNNGV. The CDR3 DNA reads TGTGCCAGCAGCCTAGGCGGGGGCTACACCTTC. It encodes CASSLGGGYTF.

This clone was recorded only once. The rearrangement links TRBV15 to TRBJ1-1, with TRBD1 identical over 8 bases. Germline V gene sequence: CDR1 LNHNV, CDR2 YYDKDF (reference sequence). The CDR3 is 16 residues long. With V trimmed by 5 bases and J by 1 base, 9 bases remained unmatched. Here the CDR3 reads CATSATNRGENTEAFF. The CDR3 DNA is TGTGCCACCAGCGCAACAAACAGGGGGGAGAACACTGAAGCTTTCTTT.

As DNA, the CDR3 is TGTGCCAGCAGCCAAGGCAGGGACTTCGGCTATGGCTACACCTTC. Translating it yields CASSQGRDFGYGYTF. V usage is TRBV3-1 (or the pseudogene TRBV3-2) and J usage is TRBJ1-2, with D possibly matching TRBD1 (5 bases). V lost 1 base and J lost 4, with 13 bases in between. The CDR3 extends over 15 amino acids. Germline V gene lookup returns CDR1 LGHDT and CDR2 YNNKEL (reference sequence).

V is TRBV11-1 and J is TRBJ2-7; 7 bases are shared with TRBD2. The CDR3 contains 15 residues. The junction had 4 bases not matched to a gene; V was cut back by 1 base and J by 1 base. CDR1 is SGHAT and CDR2 is FQDESV in the germline V gene (reference sequence). The CDR3 region has the DNA TGTGCCAGCAGCTTAGAACTGGGGGGGTCCTACGAGCAGTACTTC. Its translation is CASSLELGGSYEQYF.

The chain couples TRBV27 to TRBJ2-3; tentative D call: TRBD2 (7 bases). V gave up 2 bases and J gave up 0 bases, with 15 bases separating them. This CDR3 contains 17 residues. Germline V CDR1 and CDR2: MNHEY, SMNVEV (reference sequence). The CDR3 DNA is TGTGCCAGCAGTTTAGCGGGGGCCATTGCTAGCACAGATACGCAGTATTTT. Protein product: CASSLAGAIASTDTQYF.

V usage is TRBV7-9 and J usage is TRBJ2-5, with TRBD1 identical over 8 bases. The length of the CDR3 is 14 residues. The V gene's germline CDR1 is SEHNR and CDR2 FQNEAQ (reference sequence). With V trimmed by 11 bases and J by 5 bases, 13 bases remained unmatched. The CDR3 protein is CADTGQGAGETQYF. As DNA, the CDR3 is TGTGCCGACACCGGGCAGGGGGCAGGGGAGACCCAGTACTTC.

J is TRBJ2-7 and V is TRBV19; TRBD1 aligns across 9 bases. The CDR3 sequence is 15 residues long. V lost 2 bases, J lost 3 bases, and 5 bases stayed unmatched. From germline, CDR1 is LNHDA and CDR2 SQIVND (reference sequence). The CDR3 loop is CASSIIGTGSYEQYF. The CDR3 DNA reads as TGTGCCAGTAGTATAATCGGGACAGGGAGCTACGAGCAGTACTTC.

A note on this clone: Additional DNA sequences in this sample encode the identical CDR3. The chain recombines TRBV5-1 with TRBJ2-5, with 8 nucleotides matching TRBD2. Germline V gene data show CDR1 as SGHRS and CDR2 as YFSETQ. The ends lost 1 base at V and 3 bases at J; junction bases unmatched: 5. CDR3 length equals 15 residues. The CDR3 bases are TGCGCCAGCAGCTTGCTTGCGGGGGGAGAAGAGACCCAGTACTTC. As protein: CASSLLAGGEETQYF.

This rearrangement joins TRBV29-1 to TRBJ2-7; 8 bases map to TRBD1. V dropped 4 bases and J dropped 1; count of bases not matched to a gene: 6. CDR1 and CDR2 (germline): SQVTM, ANQGSEA. This CDR3 is built from 14 residues. The CDR3 DNA reads TGCAGCGTTGTTCCCGGACAGGGATCCTACGAGCAGTACTTC. It encodes CSVVPGQGSYEQYF.

The rearrangement uses TRBV3-1 (or the pseudogene TRBV3-2) and TRBJ2-7, with 9 bases identical to TRBD1. CDR1 LGHDT and CDR2 YNNKEL come from the germline V gene (reference sequence). V lost 4 bases to trimming and J lost 6 bases; unmatched junction nucleotides: 7. The length of the CDR3 is 14 residues. The CDR3 loop reads CASSLWDREGEQYF. CDR3 in DNA: TGTGCCAGCAGCCTCTGGGACAGGGAAGGCGAGCAGTACTTC.

V and J are TRBV12-3 or TRBV12-4 and TRBJ1-1, with D hard to call. Trimming removed 5 bases at V and 8 bases at J, with 12 bases between. This CDR3 region has 12 residues. The CDR3 protein is CASSPLTEEAFF. The CDR3 DNA sequence: TGTGCCAGCAGTCCTCTGACTGAAGAAGCTTTCTTT.

The chain joins TRBV5-4 to TRBJ1-2; tentative D call: TRBD1 (5 bases). Between the trimmed V and J ends, which lost 1 base and 6 bases, there was a span of 16 bases. The CDR3 length is 15 residues. The V gene's germline CDR1 is SGHNT and CDR2 YYREEE (reference sequence). This CDR3 reads CASSLRGSRRNGYTF. CDR3 sequence (DNA): TGTGCCAGCAGCTTGCGGGGGTCACGGAGAAATGGCTACACCTTC.

The table lists this clone with a few counts. The chain recombines TRBV7-9 with TRBJ2-1; possible D gene TRBD2, 5 bases. Looked up from germline, CDR1 is SEHNR and CDR2 is FQNEAQ (reference sequence). Trimming cost V 2 bases and J 8 bases, with 10 bases left between them. The CDR3 sequence is 13 residues long. CDR3 nucleotide sequence: TGTGCCAGCAGCTTATGGCAGCGGCATGAGCAGTTCTTC. Translated, it gives CASSLWQRHEQFF.

This chain uses TRBV28 with TRBJ2-7; TRBD2 might be the D (5 bases). Germline-derived CDR1 and CDR2 are MDHEN and SYDVKM. Trimming stripped 3 bases from V and 7 bases from J, with 16 bases between. This CDR3 comprises 14 residues. The CDR3 reads CASSLVEASGEQYF. DNA for the CDR3: TGTGCCAGCAGTTTGGTGGAGGCATCGGGGGAGCAGTACTTC.

This clone showed up just a few times. This sequence joins TRBV29-1 and TRBJ2-2; 10 bases map to TRBD1. J lost 5 bases, V lost 7 bases, and 7 bases had no gene match. Germline lookup yields CDR1 SQVTM and CDR2 ANQGSEA. The CDR3 consists of 14 residues. The CDR3 DNA reads TGCAGCGCGAGACAGGGGGCTGGGACCGGGGAGCTGTTTTTT. Its protein product is CSARQGAGTGELFF.

The genes are TRBV25-1 and TRBJ2-1; TRBD1 might be the D (6 bases). The CDR3 is made up of 16 amino acids. V was cut by 5 bases and J by 8 bases, with 22 bases left in between. Germline values: CDR1 MGHDK, CDR2 SYGVNS. Here the CDR3 reads CASSPMGNRVLDEQFF. The DNA of the CDR3 is TGTGCCAGCAGTCCCATGGGGAACAGGGTTCTGGATGAGCAGTTCTTC.

V usage is TRBV5-4 and J usage is TRBJ2-2; 12 bases map to TRBD2. V gave up 1 base and J gave up 7 bases; unmatched junction bases: 5. Germline loops: CDR1 SGHNT, CDR2 YYREEE (reference sequence). The CDR3 runs to 16 residues. The CDR3 here is CASSLKTSGGIGELFF. In DNA, the CDR3 is TGTGCCAGCAGCTTGAAAACTAGCGGGGGGATCGGGGAGCTGTTTTTT.

The chain links TRBV5-1 to TRBJ2-7, with 9 nucleotides matching TRBD1. Germline values: CDR1 SGHRS, CDR2 YFSETQ. V gave up 0 bases and J gave up 4 bases; unmatched junction bases: 8. This CDR3 has 16 residues. The CDR3 region is CASSLAPTGGMYEQYF. In DNA, the CDR3 is TGCGCCAGCAGCTTGGCCCCGACAGGGGGTATGTACGAGCAGTACTTC.

J is TRBJ1-4 and V is TRBV6-5; 8 bases match TRBD1. The V gene end was trimmed by 6 bases and the J gene end by 8 bases; junction bases not matched to a gene: 5. The CDR3 loop spans 13 amino acids. Germline V gene sequence: CDR1 MNHEY, CDR2 SVGAGI. CDR3 nucleotides: TGTGCCAGCAGATGGACAGGGTCGGAAAAACTGTTTTTT. Amino acid sequence: CASRWTGSEKLFF.

The J gene is TRBJ1-2, the V gene TRBV5-1, with D maybe TRBD1 (6 bases). CDR3 length: 13 amino acids. CDR1 is SGHRS, CDR2 YFSETQ, per germline. V was clipped by 5 bases and J by 4 bases, with 12 bases between them. This chain's CDR3 is CASSPQGAYGYTF. The DNA for the CDR3 is TGCGCCAGCAGTCCACAGGGTGCCTATGGCTACACCTTC.

V is TRBV5-4 and J is TRBJ1-1; 7 bases match TRBD1. The CDR3 covers 15 residues. The V gene's germline CDR1 is SGHNT and CDR2 YYREEE (reference sequence). The V segment lost 4 bases and the J segment 7 bases; nucleotides outside the gene matches: 13. DNA for the CDR3: TGTGCCAGCAGCCGGGACAGAACTAAGATAAGTGAAGCTTTCTTT. Amino acid sequence: CASSRDRTKISEAFF.

The chain is built from TRBV18 and TRBJ2-2; TRBD1 is a possible D gene (6 bases). The ends were cut back, 4 bases at V and 9 bases at J, with 12 bases in the middle. Germline CDR1 KGHSH, CDR2 LQKENI. This CDR3 region has 13 residues. CDR3: CASSLDQGRELFF. For the CDR3, the DNA is TGTGCCAGCTCACTGGATCAGGGGAGGGAGCTGTTTTTT.

The V gene is TRBV27, the J gene TRBJ2-3; D not resolved. This CDR3 region has 14 residues. V was clipped by 0 bases and J by 2 bases, with 6 bases between them. The germline gives CDR1 MNHEY, CDR2 SMNVEV (reference sequence). This CDR3 reads CASSLSPNTDTQYF. The DNA for the CDR3 is TGTGCCAGCAGTTTATCCCCAAACACAGATACGCAGTATTTT.

The genes are TRBV6-5 and TRBJ2-7; 9 nucleotides agree with TRBD2. V lost 1 base and J lost 4; bases outside the gene matches: 5. The CDR3 covers 15 residues. The germline gives CDR1 MNHEY, CDR2 SVGAGI. The CDR3 sequence is CASSYLAGDAYEQYF. The CDR3 nucleotides are TGTGCCAGCAGTTACTTAGCGGGGGACGCTTACGAGCAGTACTTC.

This chain joins TRBV27 and TRBJ1-1; tentative D call: TRBD1 (5 bases). CDR1 and CDR2 (germline): MNHEY, SMNVEV (reference sequence). The CDR3 is 13 residues long. Between the trimmed V and J ends, which lost 4 bases and 1 base, there was a span of 7 bases. CDR3 loop: CASSWGRNTEAFF. The CDR3 bases are TGTGCCAGCAGTTGGGGCAGGAACACTGAAGCTTTCTTT.